Below are 32 T cell receptor beta chains sequenced from a single sample in a study of blood T cells in healthy people across ages. The use of a sample-barcoded 5' primer and a J-beta primer mix characterized a second PCR of 7 to 11 cycles. TCRdb reanalysed the 5' RACE reads using MiXCR and keeps one entry per CDR3 protein. The sample consists of roughly 800,000 distinct CDR3 sequences, around a quarter of them appearing once. This sample was shared with a second study, whose subject was T cells of mothers and their children.

The sample was blood. These receptors were obtained from a boy between 5 and 17 years old in good health.

The chain carries TRBV7-2 and TRBJ2-5; D remains ambiguous. The CDR3 covers 13 residues. With 6 bases removed from V and 1 base from J, the gap between germline ends came to 9 bases. Germline CDR1 SGHTA, CDR2 FQGNSA. CDR3 DNA: TGTGCCAGCAGTCAACGGATCCAAGAGACCCAGTACTTC. This translates into CASSQRIQETQYF.

The chain has TRBV20-1 and TRBJ2-4; TRBD1 aligns across 7 bases. The CDR3 is 14 residues long. V lost 6 bases, J lost 3 bases, and 8 bases stayed unmatched. The germline gives CDR1 DFQATT, CDR2 SNEGSKA (reference sequence). CDR3 residues: CSAELGTDKNIQYF. The CDR3 DNA reads TGCAGTGCGGAGTTGGGGACAGACAAAAACATTCAGTACTTC.

Worth noting for this clonotype: A read error is possible here, since a much larger clone lies one base away. The chain joins TRBV13 to TRBJ2-4, with a tentative D call TRBD1 (5 bases). The V gene's germline CDR1 is PRHDT and CDR2 FYEKMQ (reference sequence). The CDR3 loop spans 13 amino acids. The V end was cut by 1 base, the J end by 5 bases, with 6 bases between. The CDR3 spells CASSLEQENIQYF. The CDR3 DNA reads as TGTGCCAGCAGCTTAGAACAGGAAAACATTCAGTACTTC.

The table lists this clonotype with a few counts. This chain joins TRBV29-1 and TRBJ1-2, with D hard to call. V was trimmed by 5 bases and J by 3 bases, leaving 10 bases between them. The CDR3 totals 12 residues. Per germline, CDR1 SQVTM and CDR2 ANQGSEA. CDR3 region: CSVTDSDYGYTF. The CDR3 DNA follows: TGCAGCGTTACGGACTCTGACTATGGCTACACCTTC.

The chain recombines TRBV20-1 with TRBJ2-2; 13 positions match TRBD2. CDR1 and CDR2 (germline): DFQATT, SNEGSKA (reference sequence). J was trimmed by 5 bases and V by 5 bases; bases with no gene match: 5. The CDR3 is 15 amino acids. The CDR3 DNA is TGCAGTGCTTCCAGGACTAGCGGGAGAACCGGGGAGCTGTTTTTT. It is translated as CSASRTSGRTGELFF.

A note on this clonotype: An end of the junction does not agree with germline; a read error may underlie this. The chain recombines TRBV3-1 with TRBJ2-7, with 10 bases matching TRBD2. Germline V lookup: CDR1 LGHDT, CDR2 YNNKEL (reference sequence). The length of the CDR3 is 16 residues. In nucleotides, the CDR3 is TGTGCCAGCAACCAAGGGGGCTCTAGCGGGGGCTACGAGCAGTACTTC. Translating gives CASNQGGSSGGYEQYF.

The chain carries TRBV27 and TRBJ1-2, with D unclear. V shed 2 bases and J shed 6 bases, with 13 bases lying between them. The germline CDR1 and CDR2 sequences are MNHEY and SMNVEV (reference sequence). The CDR3 extends over 14 amino acids. Here the CDR3 reads CASSLVAGTHGYTF. Written as DNA, the CDR3 is TGTGCCAGCAGTTTAGTCGCGGGAACTCATGGCTACACCTTC.

This clonotype was seen ten or more times. V gene TRBV28 combines with J gene TRBJ2-3, with D hard to call. V gave up 6 bases and J gave up 0 bases, with 4 bases separating them. The CDR3 loop spans 12 amino acids. Per germline, CDR1 MDHEN and CDR2 SYDVKM. The CDR3 region has the DNA TGTGCCAGCAGCGACAGCACAGATACGCAGTATTTT. Translated, it gives CASSDSTDTQYF.

The chain links TRBV7-3 to TRBJ2-3; D might be TRBD2 (5 bases). The germline V gene has CDR1 SGHTA and CDR2 FQGTGA. The CDR3 loop spans 16 amino acids. V lost 5 bases, J lost 0 bases, and 15 bases lay in between. DNA for the CDR3: TGTGCCAGCAGCCCCCACGGGGAATCTAGCACAGATACGCAGTATTTT. The encoded protein is CASSPHGESSTDTQYF.

V and J are TRBV15 and TRBJ2-3; D gene uncertain. Germline loops: CDR1 LNHNV, CDR2 YYDKDF (reference sequence). Trimming took off 6 bases at V and 2 bases at J, with 9 bases between the two ends. The CDR3 loop spans 13 amino acids. CDR3 sequence: CATRQRATDTQYF. The CDR3 nucleotides read TGTGCCACCAGGCAAAGAGCCACAGATACGCAGTATTTT.

This clonotype was seen more than once but under ten times. The chain combines TRBV15 with TRBJ2-7; 10 positions agree with TRBD2. Germline CDR1 reads LNHNV; CDR2 reads YYDKDF (reference sequence). Unmatched junction bases numbered 9, after V lost 0 bases and J lost 4 bases. The CDR3 consists of 17 residues. The CDR3 region is CATSRDGRLAGQYEQYF. The DNA for the CDR3 is TGTGCCACCAGCAGAGACGGAAGACTAGCGGGCCAGTACGAGCAGTACTTC.

The chain is built from TRBV6-1 and TRBJ2-5, with 10 bases lining up with TRBD1. J was trimmed by 6 bases and V by 9 bases; bases with no gene match: 10. In germline, CDR1 is MNHNS, CDR2 SASEGT. There are 14 residues in the CDR3. CDR3 region: CASETGGEAKTQYF. As DNA, the CDR3 is TGTGCCAGTGAGACAGGGGGCGAGGCGAAGACCCAGTACTTC.

CDR3 loop: CASSSGWNTGELFF. The CDR3 nucleotides read TGTGCCAGCAGCTCAGGGTGGAACACCGGGGAGCTGTTTTTT. V usage is TRBV7-3 and J usage is TRBJ2-2, with a weak D call TRBD1 (5 bases). The V gene's germline CDR1 is SGHTA and CDR2 FQGTGA. Deletions cut 4 bases from V and 1 base from J, with 7 bases between. CDR3 length: 14 residues. The whole variable domain, filled in from reference TRBV7-3 and TRBJ2-2, reads GAGVSQTPSNKVTEKGKYVELRCDPISGHTALYWYRQSLGQGPEFLIYFQGTGAADDSGLPNDRFFAVRPEGSVSTLKIQRTERGDSAVYLCASSSGWNTGELFFGEGSRLTVL.

The chain is built from TRBV18 and TRBJ2-1; 9 bases match TRBD2. CDR1 and CDR2 from the germline V gene are KGHSH and LQKENI. V was pared by 6 bases and J by 7 bases, with 10 bases of the junction left unmatched. CDR3 length equals 15 residues. Here the CDR3 DNA reads TGTGCCAGCTCCCCCGCGGGAGGGCCTCGGAATGAGCAGTTCTTC. Amino acid sequence: CASSPAGGPRNEQFF.

As to this clonotype: The junction does not match germline at one end; this may be a read error. The gene calls are TRBV25-1 and TRBJ2-5; D not certain. CDR3 length: 13 residues. Germline CDR1 is MGHDK and CDR2 is SYGVNS. The CDR3 is CAGSEVSLETQYF. CDR3 in DNA: TGTGCCGGCAGTGAAGTGAGTTTAGAGACCCAGTACTTC.

The V call is TRBV20-1, the J call TRBJ2-1; 7 bases are shared with TRBD1. The CDR3 consists of 14 residues. Germline trimming cut 4 bases from V and 6 bases from J; bases unmatched to any gene: 9. Looked up from germline, CDR1 is DFQATT and CDR2 is SNEGSKA (reference sequence). CDR3 sequence: CSANRQGVGNEQFF. CDR3 nucleotide sequence: TGCAGTGCTAACAGACAGGGAGTAGGCAATGAGCAGTTCTTC.

The J gene is TRBJ2-7, the V gene TRBV28; 13 bases fit TRBD2. CDR1 and CDR2 (germline): MDHEN, SYDVKM. The CDR3 loop spans 17 amino acids. V was pared by 6 bases and J by 0 bases, with 8 bases of the junction left unmatched. The CDR3 loop is CASSTGLAGTSSYEQYF. CDR3 coding DNA: TGTGCCAGCAGCACGGGACTAGCGGGGACGAGCTCCTACGAGCAGTACTTC.

A few counts support this clonotype. The junction and the germline gene differ at one end; a read error may be behind it. The V gene is TRBV29-1, the J gene TRBJ2-3; either TRBD1 or TRBD2 may fit D (5 bases each). The CDR3 is 9 amino acids. Germline values: CDR1 SQVTM, CDR2 ANQGSEA. The DNA for the CDR3 is TGCAGCGCCGCCGGGGCCCCACATTTT. It translates to CSAAGAPHF.

This clonotype was seen many times. This CDR3 reads CASSLGGRNEQFF. CDR3 DNA sequence: TGTGCCAGCAGCTTAGGAGGTAGGAATGAGCAGTTCTTC. V is TRBV7-3 and J is TRBJ2-1, with D perhaps matching TRBD2 (5 bases). Deletions cut 2 bases from V and 7 bases from J, with 9 bases between. Germline-derived CDR1 and CDR2 are SGHTA and FQGTGA. The CDR3 consists of 13 residues.

This clonotype has a handful of counts. The genes are TRBV13 and TRBJ2-7; tentatively, D is TRBD1 (6 bases). Trimming took off 5 bases at V and 6 bases at J, with 20 bases between the two ends. This CDR3 comprises 15 residues. Looked up from germline, CDR1 is PRHDT and CDR2 is FYEKMQ (reference sequence). The CDR3 is CASSVQQGVRGEQYF. The CDR3 coding sequence is TGTGCCAGCAGCGTACAACAGGGAGTTCGGGGCGAGCAGTACTTC.

This clonotype has ten or more counts. The chain combines TRBV7-3 with TRBJ1-1; D is ambiguous. V gave up 0 bases and J gave up 3 bases, with 5 bases separating them. The germline gives CDR1 SGHTA, CDR2 FQGTGA. The length of the CDR3 is 13 residues. CDR3 region: CASSLTPDTEAFF. The DNA for the CDR3 is TGTGCCAGCAGCTTAACTCCGGACACTGAAGCTTTCTTT.

This clonotype appeared a few times. The junction shows a germline mismatch at one end, possibly a read error. The chain is built from TRBV5-1 and TRBJ2-1; 14 nucleotides agree with TRBD2. The CDR3 covers 20 residues. Looked up from germline, CDR1 is SGHRS and CDR2 is YFSETQ. The CDR3 DNA reads as TGCGCCAGCAGGGGGTCGGGACTAGCGGGAGAAAGGATCTCCTACAACGAGCAGTTCTTC. It is translated as CASRGSGLAGERISYNEQFF.

This clonotype occurred many times. V is TRBV12-3 or TRBV12-4 and J is TRBJ2-3, with D hard to call. The CDR3 contains 12 residues. The V gene lost 8 bases and the J gene lost 3 bases, with 9 bases spanning the gap. The CDR3 loop reads CASSATTDTQYF. The CDR3 nucleotides are TGTGCCAGCTCGGCAACGACAGATACGCAGTATTTT.

This clonotype was recorded a few times. This chain connects TRBV2 to TRBJ2-7; D is perhaps TRBD1 or TRBD2 (5 bases each). CDR3 length: 17 residues. Germline lookup yields CDR1 SNHLY and CDR2 FYNNEI. V shed 1 base and J shed 0 bases, with 16 bases lying between them. The CDR3 loop is CASSEDPGLKSSYEQYF. Here the CDR3 DNA reads TGTGCCAGCAGTGAAGATCCGGGGCTTAAGAGCTCCTACGAGCAGTACTTC.

This clonotype was recorded at least ten times. The genes are TRBV7-3 and TRBJ2-1; D remains ambiguous. CDR1 and CDR2 from the germline V gene are SGHTA and FQGTGA. This CDR3 spans 13 amino acids. Deletions cut 3 bases from V and 4 bases from J, with 7 bases between. As DNA, the CDR3 is TGTGCCAGCAGCTTCCTTGGGTACAATGAGCAGTTCTTC. Translated, it gives CASSFLGYNEQFF.

The CDR3 protein is CASRIGWKDTQYF. The CDR3 nucleotides are TGTGCCAGCAGAATTGGCTGGAAAGATACGCAGTATTTT. This chain uses TRBV7-9 with TRBJ2-3; D unclear. V gave up 6 bases and J gave up 5 bases, with 12 bases separating them. Germline CDR1 is SEHNR and CDR2 is FQNEAQ (reference sequence). CDR3 size: 13 residues.

The rearrangement uses TRBV6-2 or TRBV6-3 and TRBJ2-1; D is undetermined. The end of the DNA is better explained by TRBJ2-5, so the J call may be wrong. CDR1 is MNHEY, CDR2 SVGEGT, per germline. CDR3 length: 11 amino acids. CDR3 sequence: CASSSTMTQYF. The CDR3 DNA follows: TGTGCCAGCAGTTCCACCATGACCCAGTACTTC.

V usage is TRBV10-3 and J usage is TRBJ2-5; 12 bases are shared with TRBD2. Near its end, the DNA agrees better with TRBJ2-7, so the J call may be wrong. The CDR3 loop spans 15 amino acids. CDR1 and CDR2 (germline): ENHRY, SYGVKD. This CDR3 is CAISAGGLAGYEQYF. The CDR3 DNA sequence: TGTGCCATCAGTGCGGGGGGACTAGCGGGCTACGAGCAGTACTTC.

This clonotype was seen only a few times. The chain recombines TRBV12-3 or TRBV12-4 with TRBJ2-3; D remains unclear. Trimming cost V 4 bases and J 4 bases, with 18 bases left between them. The CDR3 contains 16 residues. CDR3: CASSSLDRSAADTQYF. DNA of the CDR3: TGTGCCAGCAGTTCCCTTGACCGCTCCGCCGCAGATACGCAGTATTTT.

The rearrangement joins TRBV27 to TRBJ2-5, with D possibly TRBD1 on 6 matching bases. With the DNA end fitting TRBJ2-7 better, the J assignment may be wrong. The CDR3 sequence is 14 residues long. CDR1 and CDR2 from the germline V gene are MNHEY and SMNVEV (reference sequence). The CDR3 is CASRPDRDSYEQYF. CDR3 nucleotides: TGTGCCAGCAGGCCGGACAGAGACTCCTACGAGCAGTACTTC.

This clonotype was observed a handful of times. This chain joins TRBV11-2 and TRBJ2-4, with D hard to call. Germline values: CDR1 SGHAT, CDR2 FQNNGV. Trimming took off 3 bases at V and 0 bases at J, with 9 bases between the two ends. This CDR3 has 15 residues. The CDR3 nucleotides are TGTGCCAGCAGCTTTGCACCTGTAGCCAAAAACATTCAGTACTTC. Protein product: CASSFAPVAKNIQYF.

The chain couples TRBV28 to TRBJ1-4, with a weak D call TRBD1 (5 bases). The CDR3 contains 16 residues. Germline loops: CDR1 MDHEN, CDR2 SYDVKM. V lost 3 bases and J 4 bases, leaving 15 bases between the germline ends. The CDR3: CASSFLGGKGNEKLFF. The CDR3 bases are TGTGCCAGCAGTTTCCTCGGGGGGAAGGGTAATGAAAAACTGTTTTTT.